This T cell receptor (beta chain) was sequenced for a study of cytomegalovirus exposure and HLA in healthy donors. Broader study findings: Likely technical artifact: a cluster of highly shared sequence variants. A previous analysis found most TCR beta V segments productive roughly 90% or roughly 30% of the time. Cytomegalovirus association was listed for 150 to 200 TCR beta chains.

A multiplex PCR was run with 60 Vbeta primers and 13 Jbeta primers. Using immunoSEQ multiplex PCR, the repertoire was profiled, and TCRdb retains in-frame clones only, with some absent. Among around 63,000 clones listed, more than 70% were seen once. This CDR3 is 15 amino acids long. Regarding this clone: Its antigen is not identified.

The sequence derives from a man in his forties in good health and CMV-seronegative. The specimen was PBMCs. The chain carries TRBV21-1 and TRBJ1-2. TRBV21-1 is labeled a pseudogene. The CDR3 loop is CASSKNSSGNYGYTF. Here the CDR3 DNA reads TGTGCCAGCAGCAAGAACTCTTCGGGGAACTATGGCTACACCTTC.